The 28 T cell receptor beta chains given below trace back to one sample, sequenced in a study of T cells in Graves' hyperthyroidism and ophthalmopathy. RNA transcripts were the template for amplifying TCR beta CDR3 regions. The primer set for the first-round RT-PCR of the TCR CDR3 was HTBI. A single record per CDR3 protein comes from TCRdb applying MiXCR to the multiplex PCR reads. The sample holds about 420,000 distinct CDR3 sequences, about 15% seen once. Sequencing was performed on blood. The receptors were sampled from a woman under 30 with Graves' hyperthyroidism.

The rearrangement links TRBV7-9 to TRBJ1-1; 7 nucleotides align to TRBD1. CDR1 is SEHNR and CDR2 is FQNEAQ in the germline V gene (reference sequence). The CDR3 is 16 residues long. After removal of 1 base from V and 1 base from J, the junction contained 6 bases not matched to a gene. CDR3 loop: CASSLGGQPKNTEAFF. For the CDR3, the DNA is TGTGCCAGCAGCTTAGGGGGACAGCCTAAGAACACTGAAGCTTTCTTT.

This clonotype appeared many times. V usage is TRBV7-9 and J usage is TRBJ1-2, with a tentative D call TRBD1 (5 bases). V was pared by 5 bases and J by 8 bases, with 15 bases between. Germline V gene sequence: CDR1 SEHNR, CDR2 FQNEAQ (reference sequence). This CDR3 is built from 13 residues. The CDR3 nucleotides are TGTGCCAGCAGCCCCATAGGGGCAGGGGGCTACACCTTC. Protein sequence: CASSPIGAGGYTF.

On this clonotype itself: A much more abundant neighbour one base away suggests this may be a read error. The chain carries TRBV11-3 and TRBJ1-1; D ambiguous. Trimming took 4 bases from V and 0 from J, leaving 9 bases between them. From germline, CDR1 is SGHNT and CDR2 YENEEA. The CDR3 runs 14 residues. Here the CDR3 DNA reads TGTGCCAGCAGCTCCAAAGGGATGAACACTGAAGCTTTCTTT. Translation gives CASSSKGMNTEAFF.

This clonotype showed up many times. This chain joins TRBV12-3 or TRBV12-4 and TRBJ2-7; 7 nucleotides align to TRBD2. The CDR3 has 12 residues. With 8 bases clipped from V and 2 bases from J, the junction kept 3 bases outside the gene matches. CDR3 bases: TGTGCCAGCGGGACTACAGCCTACGAGCAGTACTTC. It translates to CASGTTAYEQYF.

There are many counts of this clonotype. CDR3 bases: TGCAGCGTTACCCCGCTAGCGGGAGGGTTTAATGAGCAGTTCTTC. Translating gives CSVTPLAGGFNEQFF. This chain links TRBV29-1 with TRBJ2-1; 12 positions match TRBD2. The CDR3 spans 15 residues. The V gene end was trimmed by 5 bases and the J gene end by 7 bases; junction bases not matched to a gene: 9. The germline gives CDR1 SQVTM, CDR2 ANQGSEA.

This clonotype has ten or more counts. The chain joins TRBV6-2 or TRBV6-3 to TRBJ2-1, with D possibly being TRBD2 (6 bases). Germline CDR1 is MNHEY and CDR2 is SVGEGT. The CDR3 contains 16 residues. V shed 3 bases and J shed 0 bases, with 12 bases lying between them. The CDR3 protein is CASSYHLGSSYNEQFF. As DNA, the CDR3 is TGTGCCAGCAGTTATCATCTCGGGAGCTCCTACAATGAGCAGTTCTTC.

This clonotype showed up just a few times. The CDR3 coding sequence is TGTGCCAGTAGTAGGGGACAGGCTCCCTATGGCTACACCTTC. This encodes CASSRGQAPYGYTF. This chain uses TRBV19 with TRBJ1-2; 8 nucleotides line up with TRBD1. This CDR3 is 14 amino acids long. CDR1 and CDR2 from the germline V gene are LNHDA and SQIVND (reference sequence). V dropped 4 bases and J dropped 4; count of bases not matched to a gene: 5.

There are many counts of this clonotype. The chain couples TRBV27 to TRBJ1-1; no reliable D call. The germline CDR1 and CDR2 sequences are MNHEY and SMNVEV (reference sequence). This CDR3 has 13 residues. The germline V and J ends were trimmed by 5 bases and 0 bases, with 7 bases remaining between them. The CDR3 nucleotides are TGTGCCAGCAGTGCCTACATGAACACTGAAGCTTTCTTT. Amino acid sequence: CASSAYMNTEAFF.

This clonotype was counted at least ten times. V and J are TRBV5-1 and TRBJ1-2; D unclear. The germline CDR1 and CDR2 sequences are SGHRS and YFSETQ. The CDR3 covers 16 residues. V lost 1 base to trimming and J lost 0 bases, with 13 bases between them. The CDR3 loop is CASSLRETEANYGYTF. The CDR3 DNA sequence: TGCGCCAGCAGCTTGAGGGAAACAGAGGCTAACTATGGCTACACCTTC.

The genes are TRBV2 and TRBJ2-5; 7 positions match TRBD2. CDR1 SNHLY and CDR2 FYNNEI come from the germline V gene. The CDR3 length is 16 residues. The ends lost 5 bases at V and 6 bases at J; junction bases unmatched: 15. The DNA of the CDR3 is TGTGCCAGCAGTCCCCTCCACCTAGCGGACCGCAAGACCCAGTACTTC. Its translation: CASSPLHLADRKTQYF. Together with reference TRBV2 and TRBJ2-5, the CDR3 gives the full variable domain: EPEVTQTPSHQVTQMGQEVILRCVPISNHLYFYWYRQILGQKVEFLVSFYNNEISEKSEIFDDQFSVERPDGSNFTLKIRSTKLEDSAMYFCASSPLHLADRKTQYFGPGTRLLVL.

This rearrangement joins TRBV19 to TRBJ2-1; 10 bases fit TRBD2. With 7 bases clipped from V and 5 bases from J, the junction kept 5 bases outside the gene matches. From germline, CDR1 is LNHDA and CDR2 SQIVND (reference sequence). The CDR3 is 14 amino acids. The CDR3 DNA is TGTGCCAGTACCGGGACTAGCGACAACAATGAGCAGTTCTTC. Translation: CASTGTSDNNEQFF.

This clonotype was recorded at least ten times. The chain uses TRBV27 and TRBJ1-2; 7 nucleotides line up with TRBD1. V dropped 5 bases and J dropped 8; count of bases not matched to a gene: 17. The CDR3 sequence is 16 residues long. The germline gives CDR1 MNHEY, CDR2 SMNVEV (reference sequence). CDR3 nucleotides: TGTGCCAGCAGTATAAATAGACCGGGACAGACGACAGGCTACACCTTC. It specifies CASSINRPGQTTGYTF.

This clonotype was seen ten or more times. J is TRBJ2-7 and V is TRBV20-1; 7 positions match TRBD2. CDR1 and CDR2 from the germline V gene are DFQATT and SNEGSKA (reference sequence). V was clipped by 4 bases and J by 6 bases; unmatched bases: 9. CDR3 length: 13 amino acids. The chain's CDR3 is CSATRTSQGEQYF. CDR3 in DNA: TGCAGTGCTACAAGGACTAGTCAGGGCGAGCAGTACTTC.

Remarks on this clonotype: Because it lacks the conserved phenylalanine or tryptophan at the end, this CDR3 is likely a read error. The chain couples TRBV6-1 to TRBJ2-7, with D possibly being TRBD2 (6 bases). Germline V gives CDR1 MNHNS, CDR2 SASEGT. Trimming shortened V by 6 bases and J by 6 bases, and 18 bases separated the two germline ends. The CDR3 has 14 residues. The CDR3: CASRPFAGSGEQYL. The CDR3, as DNA: TGTGCCAGCAGACCTTTCGCGGGATCGGGCGAGCAGTACCTC.

The chain carries TRBV4-2 and TRBJ2-1; 11 bases fit TRBD2. This CDR3 region has 15 residues. Germline assignment: CDR1 LGHNA and CDR2 YNFKEQ. The V segment lost 1 base and the J segment 6 bases; nucleotides outside the gene matches: 2. The CDR3 coding sequence is TGTGCCAGCAGCCAAGGACTAGCGGGGTTCAATGAGCAGTTCTTC. It yields the protein CASSQGLAGFNEQFF.

The J gene is TRBJ1-3, the V gene TRBV4-1; D unresolved. The V and J ends lost 1 base and 7 bases respectively, with 2 bases between them. Germline loops: CDR1 MGHRA, CDR2 YSYEKL. The CDR3 loop spans 11 amino acids. CDR3 loop: CASSQANTIYF. DNA for the CDR3: TGCGCCAGCAGCCAAGCCAACACCATATATTTT.

Many counts were recorded for this clonotype. This sequence joins TRBV2 and TRBJ2-7; the match to TRBD1 covers 11 bases. The J segment lost 3 bases and the V segment lost 2 bases, leaving 6 bases of the junction unmatched. This CDR3 contains 16 residues. The germline V gene has CDR1 SNHLY and CDR2 FYNNEI. The CDR3 DNA is TGTGCCAGCAGTGAATTTGGGACAGGGGGTATCTACGAGCAGTACTTC. Encoded protein: CASSEFGTGGIYEQYF. Full variable domain (outside the CDR3, taken from reference TRBV2 and TRBJ2-7): EPEVTQTPSHQVTQMGQEVILRCVPISNHLYFYWYRQILGQKVEFLVSFYNNEISEKSEIFDDQFSVERPDGSNFTLKIRSTKLEDSAMYFCASSEFGTGGIYEQYFGPGTRLTVT.

The chain employs TRBV9 and TRBJ1-6; 10 positions agree with TRBD1. This CDR3 has 14 residues. Germline V gene sequence: CDR1 SGDLS, CDR2 YYNGEE. The junction had 5 bases not matched to a gene; V was cut back by 6 bases and J by 8 bases. The CDR3 sequence: CASKGTGVDSPLHF. The CDR3 nucleotides read TGTGCCAGCAAAGGGACAGGGGTAGATTCACCCCTCCACTTT.

This clonotype has ten or more counts. This chain joins TRBV12-5 and TRBJ1-1; 9 bases fit TRBD1. Per germline, CDR1 LGHNT and CDR2 FRNRAP. This CDR3 region has 17 residues. V lost 6 bases, J lost 0 bases, and 11 bases stayed unmatched. As DNA, the CDR3 is TGTGCTAGTGGATCTGGACAGGGGTTGGGAATGAACACTGAAGCTTTCTTT. Translated: CASGSGQGLGMNTEAFF.

This clonotype was detected ten times or more. The gene calls are TRBV28 and TRBJ1-6; D is possibly TRBD1 (5 bases). V lost 10 bases, J lost 6 bases, and 16 bases lay in between. CDR1 and CDR2 from the germline V gene are MDHEN and SYDVKM. The CDR3 is 14 amino acids. Here the CDR3 DNA reads TGTGCCACCTCTCTAGCAGGGACTAATTCACCCCTCCACTTT. Translated, it gives CATSLAGTNSPLHF.

This clonotype was counted a few times. J is TRBJ2-1 and V is TRBV2; TRBD1 matches 7 bases. The CDR3 covers 15 residues. Trimming took 3 bases from V and 7 from J; bases not matched to a gene: 9. In germline, CDR1 is SNHLY, CDR2 FYNNEI. CDR3 DNA: TGTGCCAGCAGTGACCCGGGACAGTCGCTTAATGAGCAGTTCTTC. This gives the protein CASSDPGQSLNEQFF.

This clonotype was counted at least ten times. This sequence joins TRBV29-1 and TRBJ2-7; D not resolved. The length of the CDR3 is 13 residues. V was shortened by 2 bases and J by 3 bases, with 11 bases between the two germline ends. Germline values: CDR1 SQVTM, CDR2 ANQGSEA. The CDR3 DNA reads TGCAGCGTTGAACTCCCCTGGGGCTACGAGCAGTACTTC. This codes for CSVELPWGYEQYF.

The chain recombines TRBV18 with TRBJ2-7; TRBD1 matches 9 bases. This CDR3 has 17 residues. Germline loops: CDR1 KGHSH, CDR2 LQKENI. After removal of 1 base from V and 0 bases from J, the junction contained 7 bases not matched to a gene. The CDR3 coding sequence is TGTGCCAGCTCACCACAACAGGGGGCCAGAAGCTCCTACGAGCAGTACTTC. This translates into CASSPQQGARSSYEQYF.

This clonotype was detected only a few times. The V call is TRBV5-1, the J call TRBJ2-1; 8 bases align to TRBD2. The V segment lost 0 bases and the J segment 8 bases; nucleotides outside the gene matches: 7. The CDR3 is 15 amino acids. Germline CDR1 and CDR2: SGHRS and YFSETQ. CDR3 DNA sequence: TGCGCCAGCAGCTTGGCGGGAGGGGCAACCTATGAGCAGTTCTTC. Protein product: CASSLAGGATYEQFF.

This clonotype was seen ten or more times. This chain connects TRBV11-2 to TRBJ2-3; D may correspond to TRBD1 or TRBD2 (5 bases each). Trimming took off 10 bases at V and 6 bases at J, with 20 bases between the two ends. Germline values: CDR1 SGHAT, CDR2 FQNNGV. The length of the CDR3 is 14 residues. CDR3 loop: CATARDALRDTQYF. The CDR3 DNA is TGTGCCACCGCAAGGGACGCGCTTAGGGATACGCAGTATTTT.

Many counts were recorded for this clonotype. One end of the junction is discordant with germline, which a read error may explain. The V and J genes are TRBV5-1 and TRBJ2-3, with 8 bases aligning to TRBD1. The CDR3 has 16 amino acids. The germline gives CDR1 SGHRS, CDR2 YFSETQ. CDR3 DNA: TGTGCCAGCAGCTTAGGCGGGACAGGCTCCACAGATACGCAGTATTTT. This sequence encodes CASSLGGTGSTDTQYF.

The CDR3 reads CASSLGSRGHEQYF. For the CDR3, the DNA is TGCGCCAGCAGCTTGGGGTCCAGGGGGCACGAGCAGTACTTC. The genes are TRBV5-1 and TRBJ2-7; TRBD1 aligns across 8 bases. The CDR3 loop spans 14 amino acids. J lost 5 bases, V lost 0 bases, and 4 bases had no gene match. Germline-derived CDR1 and CDR2 are SGHRS and YFSETQ. Complete variable domain (other parts from reference TRBV5-1 and TRBJ2-7): KAGVTQTPRYLIKTRGQQVTLSCSPISGHRSVSWYQQTPGQGLQFLFEYFSETQRNKGNFPGRFSGRQFSNSRSEMNVSTLELGDSALYLCASSLGSRGHEQYFGPGTRLTVT.

V is TRBV20-1 and J is TRBJ2-5; TRBD2 agrees at 11 bases. The length of the CDR3 is 14 residues. Germline V gene sequence: CDR1 DFQATT, CDR2 SNEGSKA (reference sequence). The junction had 6 bases not matched to a gene; V was cut back by 4 bases and J by 5 bases. The DNA for the CDR3 is TGCAGTGCTATCCCAGCTAGCGGGGGGGAGACCCAGTACTTC. Amino acids: CSAIPASGGETQYF.